This is a list of T cell receptor beta chains from one sample in a study of blood T cell repertoires in COVID-19. Libraries were prepared by immunoSEQ multiplex PCR; TCRdb keeps only in-frame clonotypes and omits some of them. The profile covers about 82,000 clones, with about 86% appearing a single time and about 17% taken by the ten largest. The sequenced sample was peripheral blood. These receptor sequences come from a woman aged 60-70 years with acute or convalescent COVID-19. CDR3s include the opening cysteine and the closing phenylalanine or tryptophan. Each record gives: D gene, J gene, V gene, clone size, CDR3 DNA, CDR3 protein. D genes are given only for firm matches. Only part of the rows carry a size: once, few, many, or a class if the clone is expanded.

D: -; J: TRBJ1-5; V: TRBV12-3/TRBV12-4; size: -; DNA: TGTGCCAGCAGTTCAGGGGTCGGTCAGCCCCAGCATTTT; CDR3: CASSSGVGQPQHF
D: TRBD1; J: TRBJ1-5; V: TRBV11-3; size: -; DNA: TGTGCCAGCAGCGCGGGCGGGGGACAGGGACTTCAGCCCCAGCATTTT; CDR3: CASSAGGGQGLQPQHF
D: -; J: TRBJ1-3; V: TRBV30; size: -; DNA: TGTGCCTGGGTGTCCCCAGGGGCTGGAAACACCATATATTTT; CDR3: CAWVSPGAGNTIYF
D: -; J: TRBJ2-2; V: TRBV2; size: -; DNA: TGTGCCAGCAGCGGACAGGTGCGGGGCACCGGGGAGCTGTTTTTT; CDR3: CASSGQVRGTGELFF
D: -; J: TRBJ1-1; V: TRBV5-1; size: -; DNA: TGCGCCAGCAGCTTGGGTAGCGTTCAGAACACTGAAGCTTTCTTT; CDR3: CASSLGSVQNTEAFF
D: TRBD2; J: TRBJ2-3; V: TRBV9; size: -; DNA: TGTGCCAGCAGCGCCCCTAGCGGGGGGTTTAGCACAGATACGCAGTATTTT; CDR3: CASSAPSGGFSTDTQYF
D: TRBD2; J: TRBJ2-1; V: TRBV7-6; size: once; DNA: TGTGCCAGCAGCTTAGTGGGGGCCGGGACTAGCACCATCAATGAGCAGTTCTTC; CDR3: CASSLVGAGTSTINEQFF
D: -; J: TRBJ1-1; V: TRBV30; size: -; DNA: TGTGCCTGGAGTGTACATCAGGGTCAGGCTTTCTTT; CDR3: CAWSVHQGQAFF
D: -; J: TRBJ1-1; V: TRBV2; size: -; DNA: TGTGCCAGCAGCCAACTGGCCCAGGGGCGTGAAGCTTTCTTT; CDR3: CASSQLAQGREAFF
D: TRBD1; J: TRBJ2-5; V: TRBV7-2; size: -; DNA: TGTGCCAGCAGCTTAACCCCGGGACAGCAAGAGACCCAGTACTTC; CDR3: CASSLTPGQQETQYF
D: -; J: TRBJ1-6; V: TRBV5-1; size: -; DNA: TGCGCCAGCAGGAGCTTGGTACAGGGTGAGAATTCACCCCTCCACTTT; CDR3: CASRSLVQGENSPLHF
D: -; J: TRBJ2-7; V: TRBV7-9; size: -; DNA: TGTGCCAGCAGCTTAGCGAAGGGGGTTATAGACTACGAGCAGTACTTC; CDR3: CASSLAKGVIDYEQYF
D: TRBD1; J: TRBJ1-4; V: TRBV7-8; size: -; DNA: TGTGCCAGCAGCTCTCATCCGACAGGGGGTGATGAAAAACTGTTTTTT; CDR3: CASSSHPTGGDEKLFF
D: TRBD1; J: TRBJ1-1; V: TRBV27; size: once; DNA: TGTGCCACCAAGGGGAGACCGACAGGGGAGGTCTCAGCTTTCTTT; CDR3: CATKGRPTGEVSAFF
D: -; J: TRBJ2-5; V: TRBV7-9; size: few; DNA: TGTGCCAGCAGCCAGACAATTGGACTAAAAGAGACCCAGTACTTC; CDR3: CASSQTIGLKETQYF
D: -; J: TRBJ2-7; V: TRBV28; size: -; DNA: TGTGCCAGCAGTTCCTACTGGGGGGGACACACCTACGAGCAGTACTTC; CDR3: CASSSYWGGHTYEQYF
D: TRBD2; J: TRBJ2-3; V: TRBV5-1; size: -; DNA: TGCGCCAGCAGCTATAGCGGGGGAACAGATACGCAGTATTTT; CDR3: CASSYSGGTDTQYF
D: -; J: TRBJ2-1; V: TRBV7-9; size: -; DNA: TGTGCCAGCAGCTTAGGACTGGGGGGATACAATGAGCAGTTCTTC; CDR3: CASSLGLGGYNEQFF
D: -; J: TRBJ1-5; V: TRBV27; size: -; DNA: TGTGCCAGCAGTTTAAAGGCCGGGTATAGCAATCAGCCCCAGCATTTT; CDR3: CASSLKAGYSNQPQHF
D: -; J: TRBJ1-4; V: TRBV7-9; size: -; DNA: TGTGCCAGCAGTCGACAGTCAACTAATGAAAAACTGTTTTTT; CDR3: CASSRQSTNEKLFF
D: TRBD1; J: TRBJ1-2; V: TRBV6-5; size: -; DNA: TGTGCCAGCAGTTACAAGGGGGCGTATGGCTACACCTTC; CDR3: CASSYKGAYGYTF
D: TRBD1; J: TRBJ1-2; V: TRBV13; size: -; DNA: TGTGCCAGCAGCTTTATGTCAGGGGGCAGAAACTATGGCTACACCTTC; CDR3: CASSFMSGGRNYGYTF
D: -; J: TRBJ1-5; V: TRBV6-5; size: -; DNA: TGTGCCAGCAGTCGGAAGACAGGAAGCAATCAGCCCCAGCATTTT; CDR3: CASSRKTGSNQPQHF
D: -; J: TRBJ1-1; V: TRBV6-1; size: -; DNA: TGTGCCAGCAGTGAATCGTTTTGGGGGCATGCTGAAGCTTTCTTT; CDR3: CASSESFWGHAEAFF
D: -; J: TRBJ1-2; V: TRBV12-3/TRBV12-4; size: -; DNA: TGTGCCAGCAGCCAACAGGGTGGAGGCTACACCTTC; CDR3: CASSQQGGGYTF
D: TRBD1; J: TRBJ1-2; V: TRBV7-2; size: -; DNA: TGTGCCAGCAGCTTAACCCCGGGACAGCTAAACTATGGCTACACCTTC; CDR3: CASSLTPGQLNYGYTF
D: -; J: TRBJ2-1; V: TRBV27; size: -; DNA: TGTGCCAGCAGCGAAGGAATAAGGGGATATCGATTCTTC; CDR3: CASSEGIRGYRFF
D: TRBD1; J: TRBJ1-6; V: TRBV5-1; size: -; DNA: TGCGCCAGCAGCAGGACAGGGGGCGCCGGCAATTCACCCCTCCACTTT; CDR3: CASSRTGGAGNSPLHF
D: -; J: TRBJ2-3; V: TRBV19; size: -; DNA: TGTGCCAGTAGCGGGGTCCACACAGATACGCAGTATTTT; CDR3: CASSGVHTDTQYF
D: -; J: TRBJ1-5; V: TRBV7-2; size: -; DNA: TGTGCCAGCATCTCCCTGGTAGGGGAAATTAGCAATCAGCCCCAGCATTTT; CDR3: CASISLVGEISNQPQHF
D: TRBD1; J: TRBJ1-2; V: TRBV6-6; size: -; DNA: TGTGCCAGCAGTTACGAGACAGGGGGTAGCTATGGCTACACCTTC; CDR3: CASSYETGGSYGYTF
D: TRBD2; J: TRBJ2-5; V: TRBV7-2; size: -; DNA: TGTGCCAGCAGCTTAGGAGGGAGACTAGCGGGATCTATAAAGACCCAGTACTTC; CDR3: CASSLGGRLAGSIKTQYF
D: -; J: TRBJ2-7; V: TRBV7-2; size: -; DNA: TGTGCCAGCAGCTTAAGGGAACTAGGGAACGAGCAGTACTTC; CDR3: CASSLRELGNEQYF
D: -; J: TRBJ1-2; V: TRBV7-2; size: -; DNA: TGTGCCAGCAGCTTAGCAGGGGCTTATGGCTACACCTTC; CDR3: CASSLAGAYGYTF
D: TRBD1; J: TRBJ1-2; V: TRBV30; size: -; DNA: TGTGCCTGGACCAGGACAGGGGGCAACTATGGCTACACCTTC; CDR3: CAWTRTGGNYGYTF
D: TRBD1; J: TRBJ1-1; V: TRBV24-1; size: -; DNA: TGTGCCACCAGCGGGACAGGGGGCGAGTCGAACACTGAAGCTTTCTTT; CDR3: CATSGTGGESNTEAFF
D: TRBD2; J: TRBJ2-5; V: TRBV5-1; size: once; DNA: TGCGCCAGCAGCTTAGCGGGGTACCAAGAGACCCAGTACTTC; CDR3: CASSLAGYQETQYF
D: TRBD2; J: TRBJ2-1; V: TRBV5-1; size: -; DNA: TGCGCCAGCAGCTTTAGAGCTAGCGGCTACAATGAGCAGTTCTTC; CDR3: CASSFRASGYNEQFF
D: -; J: TRBJ2-3; V: TRBV12-3/TRBV12-4; size: few; DNA: TGTGCCAGCAGCCGAGACAAGGTCAATCCGCAGTATTTT; CDR3: CASSRDKVNPQYF
D: TRBD1; J: TRBJ1-1; V: TRBV10-1; size: -; DNA: TGCGCCAGCAGGAGGGGGCAAAAGGACACTGAAGCTTTCTTT; CDR3: CASRRGQKDTEAFF
D: TRBD1; J: TRBJ1-1; V: TRBV7-8; size: -; DNA: TGTGCCAGCAGCGAAGACAGGGGGTACACTGAAGCTTTCTTT; CDR3: CASSEDRGYTEAFF
D: -; J: TRBJ2-7; V: TRBV18; size: -; DNA: TGTGCCAGCTCAGCCGTCGGGGGTAGCGAGCAGTACTTC; CDR3: CASSAVGGSEQYF
D: -; J: TRBJ1-4; V: TRBV12-5; size: -; DNA: TGTGCTAGTGGTTTGACAGTTGCAACTAATGAAAAACTGTTTTTT; CDR3: CASGLTVATNEKLFF
D: -; J: TRBJ2-7; V: TRBV6-1; size: -; DNA: TGTGCCAGCAGTGATGGCGGTCGCCCCTACGAGCAGTACTTC; CDR3: CASSDGGRPYEQYF
D: TRBD2; J: TRBJ2-7; V: TRBV25-1; size: -; DNA: TGTGCCAGCAGGACTAGCGGGAGTAACGAGCAGTACTTC; CDR3: CASRTSGSNEQYF
D: -; J: TRBJ2-2; V: TRBV5-1; size: -; DNA: TGCGCCAGCAGCTTGGATCCAGGGGGGAACGGGGAGCTGTTTTTT; CDR3: CASSLDPGGNGELFF
D: -; J: TRBJ2-3; V: TRBV4-1; size: -; DNA: TGCGCCAGCAGCCAAGATCTATTCAGGGAAGGGCCAGGTACGCAGTATTTT; CDR3: CASSQDLFREGPGTQYF
D: TRBD2; J: TRBJ2-7; V: TRBV25-1; size: -; DNA: TGTGCCAGCAGCCTCGGACTAGCGGGCCCCTACGAGCAGTACTTC; CDR3: CASSLGLAGPYEQYF
D: -; J: TRBJ1-2; V: TRBV2; size: -; DNA: TGTGCCAGCAGTGAGACGCTTGGGAGCGGCTATGGCTACACCTTC; CDR3: CASSETLGSGYGYTF
D: -; J: TRBJ1-2; V: TRBV10-3; size: many; DNA: TGTGCCATCTTAACCTCAGAGACGGAAGAGGATGGCTACACCTTC; CDR3: CAILTSETEEDGYTF
D: -; J: TRBJ1-3; V: TRBV11-3; size: -; DNA: TGTGCCAGCAGCCCCACCCCAGTCCCTGGAAACACCATATATTTT; CDR3: CASSPTPVPGNTIYF
D: TRBD2; J: TRBJ2-1; V: TRBV19; size: -; DNA: TGTGCCAGTAAGAAGGGACTAGCGGGCTATGAGCAGTTCTTC; CDR3: CASKKGLAGYEQFF